The entry below gives a single T cell receptor beta chain sequence along with its context. Its specificity is unknown. There are 15 residues in the CDR3. Germline CDR1 reads SGHTA; CDR2 reads FQGTGA. Trimming took 4 bases from V and 0 from J; bases not matched to a gene: 3. Profiled with immunoSEQ multiplex PCR; TCRdb holds only in-frame clones, not every one. This sample has around 10,000 clones, with around three quarters found just once. The sample belongs to a study of OX40 agonist ivuxolimab in advanced cancers. On the study more broadly: Partial responses were recorded for three patients, including one with hepatocellular carcinoma and two with cutaneous melanoma. Study-level results: At 0.1 to 3.0 mg/kg, CD4+ and CD8+ blood T cells expanded clonally by week 6. Near-lowest levels of clonal expansion characterized partial responders at 0.1-3.0 mg/kg. Expanded clones belonging to CD8+ T cells outnumbered, on average, those of CD4+.

The chain combines TRBV7-3 with TRBJ2-3; 8 bases line up with TRBD1. This material consisted of CD4+ or CD8+ T cells sorted from blood, taken in a trial of the OX40 agonist ivuxolimab. This TCR was sampled from an adult with an advanced solid tumor such as melanoma, head and neck, liver or kidney cancer. The CDR3 coding sequence is TGTGCCAGCAGCTCCAGGGGGCGTAGCACAGATACGCAGTATTTT. It yields the protein CASSSRGRSTDTQYF.